This T cell receptor (beta chain) was captured in a study of blood T cell repertoires in COVID-19. This clone is a singleton in its sample. This CDR3 is 14 amino acids long. V was pared by 10 bases and J by 3 bases, with 17 bases between. Germline-derived CDR1 and CDR2 are LNHDA and SQIVND (reference sequence). Method: immunoSEQ multiplex PCR; TCRdb's copy keeps in-frame clones and lacks some. The table records about 43,000 clones, around 90% of them present only once. This chain connects TRBV19 to TRBJ2-3, with a tentative D call TRBD1 (5 bases). Specimen: peripheral blood. This clonotype was obtained from a woman aged 80 or over with active COVID-19. Here the CDR3 DNA reads TGTGCCACCAAGGACGGACCAGGGACAGATACGCAGTATTTT. Its translation: CATKDGPGTDTQYF.